The 14 T cell receptor beta chains presented below share a single source sample, sequenced in a study of T cell repertoires in aging, cancer and after chemotherapy. Amplification of TCR beta used genomic DNA extracted from peripheral blood. Multiplex touch-down PCR with TRB-A/B primers amplified rearranged V-D-J TRB sequences. TCRdb ran MiXCR on the multiplex PCR reads and lists one entry per CDR3 protein. Of about 10,000 distinct CDR3 sequences listed, under 65% were seen once; the top ten hold about 19%. The sequencing input was blood. These receptors were collected from a human donor in good health.

This clonotype has more than one count but fewer than ten. CDR3: CSADRGSGNTEAFF. Here the CDR3 DNA reads TGCAGCGCAGACCGGGGCTCCGGGAACACTGAAGCTTTCTTT. V is TRBV29-1 and J is TRBJ1-1, with D perhaps matching TRBD1 (5 bases). The ends were cut back, 7 bases at V and 1 base at J, with 16 bases in the middle. Germline V gene sequence: CDR1 SQVTM, CDR2 ANQGSEA. This CDR3 contains 14 residues.

In this sample, this clonotype turned up a few times. The chain uses TRBV19 and TRBJ2-1; 12 nucleotides align to TRBD2. V gave up 3 bases and J gave up 8 bases; unmatched junction bases: 11. Germline V gene sequence: CDR1 LNHDA, CDR2 SQIVND (reference sequence). CDR3 length equals 17 residues. The CDR3 coding sequence is TGTGCCAGTAGTATTGGGTCGCTAGCGGGAGGGTTCGATGAGCAGTTCTTC. Its protein is CASSIGSLAGGFDEQFF.

The chain employs TRBV18 and TRBJ1-3, with D perhaps matching TRBD1 (6 bases). Deletions cut 0 bases from V and 3 bases from J, with 12 bases between. Per the germline V gene, CDR1 is KGHSH and CDR2 is LQKENI. The length of the CDR3 is 16 residues. The CDR3 reads CASSPPHRTDGNTIYF. In DNA, the CDR3 is TGTGCCAGCTCACCACCGCATCGGACAGATGGAAACACCATATATTTT.

This clonotype was found once. It is likely a read error, because the conserved phenylalanine at the end of the CDR3 is missing. V gene TRBV15 combines with J gene TRBJ1-5; 7 nucleotides match TRBD1. The J segment lost 9 bases and the V segment lost 5 bases, leaving 10 bases of the junction unmatched. This CDR3 has 14 amino acids. Germline V gene sequence: CDR1 LNHNV, CDR2 YYDKDF (reference sequence). CDR3 nucleotide sequence: TGTGCCACCAGCTCCCGACAGGGAGAGTGGCCCCAGCATTAT. Its protein is CATSSRQGEWPQHY.

The chain is built from TRBV5-6 and TRBJ2-3; 12 bases align to TRBD2. J lost 4 bases, V lost 0 bases, and 0 bases had no gene match. Germline CDR1 and CDR2: SGHDT and YYEEEE. The CDR3 is made up of 15 amino acids. The CDR3 DNA follows: TGTGCCAGCAGCTTGGGACTAGCGGGAGCAGATACGCAGTATTTT. It is translated as CASSLGLAGADTQYF.

This clonotype was observed a few times. This sequence joins TRBV6-1 and TRBJ1-2; 7 bases fit TRBD1. This CDR3 is 16 amino acids long. V lost 5 bases to trimming and J lost 2 bases; unmatched junction nucleotides: 11. Per the germline V gene, CDR1 is MNHNS and CDR2 is SASEGT. The CDR3 protein is CASSFTSTGQNYGYTF. DNA for the CDR3: TGTGCCAGCAGTTTTACCTCCACGGGACAGAACTATGGCTACACCTTC.

V usage is TRBV7-2 and J usage is TRBJ2-1; 13 bases map to TRBD2. The V segment lost 5 bases and the J segment 3 bases; nucleotides outside the gene matches: 4. Germline V CDR1 and CDR2: SGHTA, FQGNSA. This CDR3 is built from 16 residues. The CDR3 coding sequence is TGTGCCAGCAGCCTGACTAGCGGGGGGCTCTACAATGAGCAGTTCTTC. Protein sequence: CASSLTSGGLYNEQFF.

The genes are TRBV29-1 and TRBJ1-1; 8 bases agree with TRBD1. CDR1 is SQVTM, CDR2 ANQGSEA, per germline. This CDR3 spans 12 amino acids. This CDR3 reads CSYRGANTEAFF. The CDR3 nucleotides are TGCAGTTACAGGGGGGCAAACACTGAAGCTTTCTTT. Complete variable domain (other parts from reference TRBV29-1 and TRBJ1-1): SAVISQKPSRDICQRGTSLTIQCQVDSQVTMMFWYRQQPGQSLTLIATANQGSEATYESGFVIDKFPISRPNLTFSTLTVSNMSPEDSSIYLCSYRGANTEAFFGQGTRLTVV.

This clonotype was counted only a few times. The chain combines TRBV29-1 with TRBJ2-3; either TRBD1 or TRBD2 may supply D (5 bases each). Germline V gene data show CDR1 as SQVTM and CDR2 as ANQGSEA. This CDR3 has 15 residues. V was pared by 5 bases and J by 2 bases, with 17 bases between. This CDR3 reads CSVRLNEGSTDTQYF. In nucleotides, the CDR3 is TGCAGCGTTAGGTTGAACGAGGGGTCCACAGATACGCAGTATTTT.

The chain links TRBV27 to TRBJ1-1, with D possibly TRBD1 on 6 matching bases. The CDR3 is 15 amino acids. Per germline, CDR1 MNHEY and CDR2 SMNVEV (reference sequence). Trimming took off 3 bases at V and 1 base at J, with 12 bases between the two ends. CDR3 protein: CASSFRGGGNTEAFF. Written as DNA, the CDR3 is TGTGCCAGCAGTTTCCGGGGAGGGGGGAACACTGAAGCTTTCTTT.

The chain uses TRBV6-1 and TRBJ1-6, with TRBD1 matching over 9 bases. In germline, CDR1 is MNHNS, CDR2 SASEGT. CDR3 length: 16 residues. V dropped 7 bases and J dropped 10; count of bases not matched to a gene: 14. The CDR3 DNA follows: TGTGCCAGCACTCCTCTGGGGACAGGGATGAGGTCACCCCTCCACTTT. Translation gives CASTPLGTGMRSPLHF.

The V call is TRBV19, the J call TRBJ2-2; 7 nucleotides match TRBD1. The CDR3 sequence is 15 residues long. The germline CDR1 and CDR2 sequences are LNHDA and SQIVND (reference sequence). Unmatched junction bases numbered 0, after V lost 1 base and J lost 1 base. CDR3 in amino acids: CASSIGQGNTGELFF. DNA for the CDR3: TGTGCCAGTAGTATAGGACAGGGGAACACCGGGGAGCTGTTTTTT.

This clonotype was seen only once. The J gene is TRBJ2-1, the V gene TRBV7-4; 7 bases align to TRBD2. The CDR3 runs to 12 residues. The V segment lost 8 bases and the J segment 9 bases; nucleotides outside the gene matches: 7. CDR1 and CDR2 (germline): SGHVT, SQSDAQ. The DNA of the CDR3 is TGTGCCAGCCTGATAGGGAGGGGTGAGCAGTTCTTC. Amino acid sequence: CASLIGRGEQFF.

This chain joins TRBV6-1 and TRBJ2-7; D is uncertain. Germline CDR1 MNHNS, CDR2 SASEGT. The CDR3 extends over 12 amino acids. Trimming took 4 bases from V and 3 from J, leaving 7 bases between them. The DNA of the CDR3 is TGTGCCAGCAGTGTGGGGTTCTACGAGCAGTACTTC. Its protein product is CASSVGFYEQYF.